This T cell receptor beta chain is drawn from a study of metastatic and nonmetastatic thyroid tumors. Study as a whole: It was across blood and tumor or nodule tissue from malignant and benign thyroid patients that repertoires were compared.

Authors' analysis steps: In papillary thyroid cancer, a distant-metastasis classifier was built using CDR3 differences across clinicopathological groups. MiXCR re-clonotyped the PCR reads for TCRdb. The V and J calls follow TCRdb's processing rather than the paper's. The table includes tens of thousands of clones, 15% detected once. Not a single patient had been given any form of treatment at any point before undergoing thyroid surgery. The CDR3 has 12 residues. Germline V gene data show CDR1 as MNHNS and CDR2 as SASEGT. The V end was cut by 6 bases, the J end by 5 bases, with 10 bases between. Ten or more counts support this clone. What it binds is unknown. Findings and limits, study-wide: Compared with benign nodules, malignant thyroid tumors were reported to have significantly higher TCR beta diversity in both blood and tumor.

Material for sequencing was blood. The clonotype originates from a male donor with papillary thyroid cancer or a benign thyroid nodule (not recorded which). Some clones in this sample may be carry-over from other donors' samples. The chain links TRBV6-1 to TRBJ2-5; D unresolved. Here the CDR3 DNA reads TGTGCCAGCAGAACAGTGGGGGAGACCCAGTACTTC. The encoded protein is CASRTVGETQYF.